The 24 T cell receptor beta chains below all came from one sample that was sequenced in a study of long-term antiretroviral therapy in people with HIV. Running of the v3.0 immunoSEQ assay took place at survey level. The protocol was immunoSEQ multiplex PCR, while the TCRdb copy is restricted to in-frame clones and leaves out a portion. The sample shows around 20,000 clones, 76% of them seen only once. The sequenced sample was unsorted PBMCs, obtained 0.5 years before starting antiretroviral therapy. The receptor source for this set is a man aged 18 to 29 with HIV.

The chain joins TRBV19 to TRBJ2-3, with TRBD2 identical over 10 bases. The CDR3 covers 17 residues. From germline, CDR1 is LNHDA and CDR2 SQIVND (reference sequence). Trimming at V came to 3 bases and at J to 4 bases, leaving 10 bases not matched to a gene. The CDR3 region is CASSIPRASGSSDTQYF. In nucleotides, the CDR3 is TGTGCCAGTAGTATCCCTCGGGCTAGCGGGAGTTCAGATACGCAGTATTTT.

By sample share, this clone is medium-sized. The CDR3 spells CASSEGRGYQPQHF. CDR3 in DNA: TGTGCCAGCAGTGAGGGTCGGGGATATCAGCCCCAGCATTTT. The rearrangement links TRBV2 to TRBJ1-5, with D unclear. The CDR3 runs 14 residues. Trimming shortened V by 3 bases and J by 5 bases, and 11 bases separated the two germline ends. CDR1 SNHLY and CDR2 FYNNEI come from the germline V gene.

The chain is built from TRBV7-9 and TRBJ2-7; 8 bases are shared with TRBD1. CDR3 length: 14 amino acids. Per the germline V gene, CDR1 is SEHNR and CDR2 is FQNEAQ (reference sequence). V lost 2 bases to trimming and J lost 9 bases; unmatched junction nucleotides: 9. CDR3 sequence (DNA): TGTGCCAGCAGCTTAACCGGACAGGGAGGAGGGCAGTACTTC. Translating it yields CASSLTGQGGGQYF.

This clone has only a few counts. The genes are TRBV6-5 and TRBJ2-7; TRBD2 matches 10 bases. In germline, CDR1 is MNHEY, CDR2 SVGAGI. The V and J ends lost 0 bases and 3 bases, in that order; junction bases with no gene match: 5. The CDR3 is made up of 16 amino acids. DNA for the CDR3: TGTGCCAGCAGTTACTCGTTTCGGACTAGCGGCTACGAGCAGTACTTC. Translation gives CASSYSFRTSGYEQYF.

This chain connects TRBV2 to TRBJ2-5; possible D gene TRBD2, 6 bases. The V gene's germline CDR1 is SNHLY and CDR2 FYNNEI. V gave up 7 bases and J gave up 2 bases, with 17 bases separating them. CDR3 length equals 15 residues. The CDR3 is CASTRDAGSQETQYF. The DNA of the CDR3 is TGTGCCAGCACCAGGGACGCGGGATCTCAAGAGACCCAGTACTTC.

The CDR3 region has the DNA TGTGCCAGCAGCTTAAGGACTAGCGGGCCTAGCCTGGATACGCAGTATTTT. It yields the protein CASSLRTSGPSLDTQYF. The rearrangement links TRBV7-9 to TRBJ2-3; 11 positions agree with TRBD2. V lost 2 bases and J lost 6; bases outside the gene matches: 10. This CDR3 is built from 17 residues. CDR1 is SEHNR, CDR2 FQNEAQ, per germline (reference sequence).

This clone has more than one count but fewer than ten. CDR3 sequence reads: CASSPLEGSAEKLFF. Here the CDR3 DNA reads TGCGCCAGCAGCCCATTGGAGGGTTCGGCTGAAAAACTGTTTTTT. The chain combines TRBV4-1 with TRBJ1-4; D is uncertain. With 4 bases removed from V and 7 bases from J, the gap between germline ends came to 16 bases. Germline CDR1 MGHRA, CDR2 YSYEKL. This CDR3 has 15 residues.

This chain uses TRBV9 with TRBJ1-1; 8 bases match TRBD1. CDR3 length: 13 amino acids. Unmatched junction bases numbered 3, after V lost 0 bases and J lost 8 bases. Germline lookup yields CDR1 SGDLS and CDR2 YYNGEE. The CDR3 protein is CASSVEYRGEAFF. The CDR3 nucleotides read TGTGCCAGCAGCGTAGAGTACAGGGGGGAAGCTTTCTTT.

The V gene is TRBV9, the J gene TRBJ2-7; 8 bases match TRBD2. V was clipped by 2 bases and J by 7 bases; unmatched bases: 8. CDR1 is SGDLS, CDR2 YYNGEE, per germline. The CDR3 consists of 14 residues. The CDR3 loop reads CASSVGGGRWEQYF. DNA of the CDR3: TGTGCCAGCAGCGTTGGCGGGGGGCGTTGGGAGCAGTACTTC.

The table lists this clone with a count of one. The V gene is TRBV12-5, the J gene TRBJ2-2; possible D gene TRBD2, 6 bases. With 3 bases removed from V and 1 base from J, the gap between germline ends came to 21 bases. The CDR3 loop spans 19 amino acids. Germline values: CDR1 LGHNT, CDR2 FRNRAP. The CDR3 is CASGFLVSVGSRNTGELFF. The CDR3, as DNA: TGTGCTAGTGGTTTTCTCGTTAGCGTCGGGAGCCGGAACACCGGGGAGCTGTTTTTT.

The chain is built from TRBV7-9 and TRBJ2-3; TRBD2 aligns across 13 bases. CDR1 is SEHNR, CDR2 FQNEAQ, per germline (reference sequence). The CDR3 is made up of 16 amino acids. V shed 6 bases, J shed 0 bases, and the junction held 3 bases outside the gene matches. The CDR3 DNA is TGTGCCAGCAGGACTAGCGGGGGGACTAGCACAGATACGCAGTATTTT. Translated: CASRTSGGTSTDTQYF.

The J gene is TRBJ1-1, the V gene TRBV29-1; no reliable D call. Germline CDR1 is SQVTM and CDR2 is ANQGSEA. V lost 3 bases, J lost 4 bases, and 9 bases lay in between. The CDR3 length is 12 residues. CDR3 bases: TGCAGCGTTGACTTAGGGAGCACTGAAGCTTTCTTT. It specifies CSVDLGSTEAFF.

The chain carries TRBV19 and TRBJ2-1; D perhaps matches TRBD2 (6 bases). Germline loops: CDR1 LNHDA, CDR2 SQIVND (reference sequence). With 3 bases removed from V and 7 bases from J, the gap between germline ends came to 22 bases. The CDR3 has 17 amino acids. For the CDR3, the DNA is TGTGCCAGTAGTATCCATAGCGGCCTCGCCCCGCCGAATGAGCAGTTCTTC. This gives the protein CASSIHSGLAPPNEQFF.

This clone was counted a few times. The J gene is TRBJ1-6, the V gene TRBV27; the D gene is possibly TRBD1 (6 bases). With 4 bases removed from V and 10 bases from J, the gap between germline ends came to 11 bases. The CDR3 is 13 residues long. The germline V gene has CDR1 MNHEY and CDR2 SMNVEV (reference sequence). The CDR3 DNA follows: TGTGCCAGCAGTTACAGGGAGGGATCACCCCTCCACTTT. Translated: CASSYREGSPLHF.

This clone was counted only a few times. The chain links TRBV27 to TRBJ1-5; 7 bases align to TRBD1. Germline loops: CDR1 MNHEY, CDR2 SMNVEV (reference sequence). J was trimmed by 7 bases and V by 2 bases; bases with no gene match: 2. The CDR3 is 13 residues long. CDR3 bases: TGTGCCAGCAGTTTACTAGGGGGCCAGCCCCAGCATTTT. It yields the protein CASSLLGGQPQHF.

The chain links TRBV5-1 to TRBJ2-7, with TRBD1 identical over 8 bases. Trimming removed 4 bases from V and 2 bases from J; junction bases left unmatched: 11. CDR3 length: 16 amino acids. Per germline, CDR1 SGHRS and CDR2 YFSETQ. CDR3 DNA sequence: TGCGCCAGCAGCCCGAATCGACAGGGGCAGCCCTACGAGCAGTACTTC. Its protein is CASSPNRQGQPYEQYF. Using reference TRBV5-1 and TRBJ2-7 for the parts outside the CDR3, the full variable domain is KAGVTQTPRYLIKTRGQQVTLSCSPISGHRSVSWYQQTPGQGLQFLFEYFSETQRNKGNFPGRFSGRQFSNSRSEMNVSTLELGDSALYLCASSPNRQGQPYEQYFGPGTRLTVT.

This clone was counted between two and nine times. The CDR3 loop reads CASSFGRAYEQYF. The CDR3 DNA sequence: TGTGCCAGCAGTTTTGGCCGGGCCTACGAGCAGTACTTC. The chain is built from TRBV28 and TRBJ2-7; D remains ambiguous. The ends were cut back, 3 bases at V and 2 bases at J, with 8 bases in the middle. The CDR3 is 13 amino acids. From germline, CDR1 is MDHEN and CDR2 SYDVKM. Supplemented by reference TRBV28 and TRBJ2-7, the full variable domain reads DVKVTQSSRYLVKRTGEKVFLECVQDMDHENMFWYRQDPGLGLRLIYFSYDVKMKEKGDIPEGYSVSREKKERFSLILESASTNQTSMYLCASSFGRAYEQYFGPGTRLTVT.

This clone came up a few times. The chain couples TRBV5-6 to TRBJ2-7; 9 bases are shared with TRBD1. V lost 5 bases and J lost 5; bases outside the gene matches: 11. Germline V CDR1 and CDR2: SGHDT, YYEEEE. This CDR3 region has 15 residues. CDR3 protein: CASSPISGTGHEQYF. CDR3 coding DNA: TGTGCCAGCAGTCCAATTTCCGGGACAGGGCACGAGCAGTACTTC.

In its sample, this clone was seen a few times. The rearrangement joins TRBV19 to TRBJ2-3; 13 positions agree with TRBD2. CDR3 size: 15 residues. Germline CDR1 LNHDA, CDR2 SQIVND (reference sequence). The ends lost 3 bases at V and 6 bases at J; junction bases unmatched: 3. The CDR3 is CASSMTSGGLDTQYF. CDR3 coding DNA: TGTGCCAGTAGTATGACTAGCGGGGGGCTGGATACGCAGTATTTT. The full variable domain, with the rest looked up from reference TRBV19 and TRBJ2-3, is DGGITQSPKYLFRKEGQNVTLSCEQNLNHDAMYWYRQDPGQGLRLIYYSQIVNDFQKGDIAEGYSVSREKKESFPLTVTSAQKNPTAFYLCASSMTSGGLDTQYFGPGTRLTVL.

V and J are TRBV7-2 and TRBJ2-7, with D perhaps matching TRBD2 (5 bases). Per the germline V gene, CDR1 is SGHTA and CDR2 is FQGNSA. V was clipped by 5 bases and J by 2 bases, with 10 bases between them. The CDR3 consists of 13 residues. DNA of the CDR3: TGTGCCAGCAGCCCGGGGAGAGCCTACGAGCAGTACTTC. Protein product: CASSPGRAYEQYF.

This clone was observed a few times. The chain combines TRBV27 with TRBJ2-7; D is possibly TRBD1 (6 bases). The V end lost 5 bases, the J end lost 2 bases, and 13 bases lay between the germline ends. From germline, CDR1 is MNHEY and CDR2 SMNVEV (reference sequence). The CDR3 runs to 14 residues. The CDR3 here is CASSPWDTAYEQYF. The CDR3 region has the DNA TGTGCCAGCAGTCCGTGGGACACGGCCTACGAGCAGTACTTC.

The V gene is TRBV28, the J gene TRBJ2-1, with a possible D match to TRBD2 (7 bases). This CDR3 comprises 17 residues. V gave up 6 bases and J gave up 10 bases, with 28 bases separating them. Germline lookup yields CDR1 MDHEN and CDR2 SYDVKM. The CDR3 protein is CASSWTSYHARGQEQFF. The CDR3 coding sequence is TGTGCCAGCAGCTGGACTAGTTATCACGCGAGGGGACAAGAGCAGTTCTTC.

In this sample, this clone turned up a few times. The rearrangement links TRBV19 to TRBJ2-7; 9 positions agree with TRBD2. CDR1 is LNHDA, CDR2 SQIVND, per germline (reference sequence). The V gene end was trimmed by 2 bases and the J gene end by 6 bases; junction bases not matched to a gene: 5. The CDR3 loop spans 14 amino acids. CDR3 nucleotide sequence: TGTGCCAGTAGTATATTAGCGGGAGAACGCGAGCAGTACTTC. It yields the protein CASSILAGEREQYF.

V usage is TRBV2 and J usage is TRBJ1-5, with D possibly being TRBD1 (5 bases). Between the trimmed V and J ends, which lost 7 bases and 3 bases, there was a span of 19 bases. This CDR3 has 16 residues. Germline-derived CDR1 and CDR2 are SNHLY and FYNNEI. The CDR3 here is CASMESVAGYNQPQHF. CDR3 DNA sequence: TGTGCCAGCATGGAGAGCGTGGCAGGGTACAATCAGCCCCAGCATTTT. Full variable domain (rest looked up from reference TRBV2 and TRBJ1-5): EPEVTQTPSHQVTQMGQEVILRCVPISNHLYFYWYRQILGQKVEFLVSFYNNEISEKSEIFDDQFSVERPDGSNFTLKIRSTKLEDSAMYFCASMESVAGYNQPQHFGDGTRLSIL.